A single sample gave rise to the 20 T cell receptor beta chains below, sequenced in a study of TIL therapy for anti-PD-1-resistant metastatic lung cancer. Time point of the sample: pre-treatment sample, taken before nivolumab and TIL therapy. Tumor tissue came from excised metastases, mostly pleural nodules or supraclavicular lymph nodes. This was the immunoSEQ v3 assay. TCRdb keeps only in-frame clones here, not all; method: immunoSEQ multiplex PCR. The sample records tens of thousands of clones, around 70% being singletons. The sample here was tumor tissue, taken at baseline. The receptors shown here come from a person between 30 and 79 years old with non-small cell lung cancer.

The table lists this clone with a few counts. The rearrangement uses TRBV6-5 and TRBJ1-2; TRBD1 might be the D (6 bases). Per germline, CDR1 MNHEY and CDR2 SVGAGI. The V end lost 6 bases, the J end lost 4 bases, and 9 bases lay between the germline ends. CDR3 length: 12 amino acids. CDR3 protein: CASSDRPYGYTF. For the CDR3, the DNA is TGTGCCAGCAGCGACAGGCCCTATGGCTACACCTTC.

V and J are TRBV11-3 and TRBJ2-1; a possible D gene is TRBD2 (6 bases). Trimming left V 1 base short and J 2 bases short, with 9 bases between. The V gene's germline CDR1 is SGHNT and CDR2 YENEEA. The CDR3 loop spans 15 amino acids. As DNA, the CDR3 is TGTGCCAGCAGCTTAGTTAGGGAGGCCTACAATGAGCAGTTCTTC. Protein: CASSLVREAYNEQFF.

The chain combines TRBV7-2 with TRBJ2-7; possibly TRBD2 for D (7 bases). Germline lookup yields CDR1 SGHTA and CDR2 FQGNSA. CDR3 size: 17 residues. The V and J ends lost 5 bases and 0 bases respectively, with 20 bases between them. The CDR3 is CASSLGGGPFGSYEQYF. The CDR3 DNA follows: TGTGCCAGCAGCCTAGGGGGGGGTCCCTTTGGCTCCTACGAGCAGTACTTC.

The chain links TRBV19 to TRBJ1-1; D not resolved. Trimming took off 7 bases at V and 3 bases at J, with 15 bases between the two ends. The length of the CDR3 is 14 residues. Per germline, CDR1 LNHDA and CDR2 SQIVND (reference sequence). The CDR3: CASKVWARDTEAFF. CDR3 bases: TGTGCCAGTAAAGTCTGGGCGAGGGACACTGAAGCTTTCTTT.

The J gene is TRBJ1-4, the V gene TRBV7-9; 10 bases map to TRBD1. Germline lookup yields CDR1 SEHNR and CDR2 FQNEAQ (reference sequence). V gave up 5 bases and J gave up 7 bases; unmatched junction bases: 7. CDR3 length: 15 residues. CDR3 region: CASSKPGTGVEKLFF. CDR3 nucleotides: TGTGCCAGCAGCAAACCCGGGACAGGGGTTGAAAAACTGTTTTTT. Variable domain in full (rest from reference TRBV7-9 and TRBJ1-4): DTGVSQNPRHKITKRGQNVTFRCDPISEHNRLYWYRQTLGQGPEFLTYFQNEAQLEKSRLLSDRFSAERPKGSFSTLEIQRTEQGDSAMYLCASSKPGTGVEKLFFGSGTQLSVL.

This rearrangement joins TRBV6-5 to TRBJ1-1; D gene uncertain. This CDR3 region has 13 residues. The germline V gene encodes CDR1 MNHEY and CDR2 SVGAGI. V dropped 8 bases and J dropped 4 bases, with 14 bases sitting between them. The CDR3 reads CASGFDLGTEAFF. The CDR3 DNA sequence: TGTGCCAGCGGCTTCGATTTGGGCACTGAAGCTTTCTTT.

Details on this clone: One junction end does not reproduce the germline sequence, and a read error may be involved. This chain links TRBV7-7 with TRBJ2-3; tentatively, D is TRBD1 (5 bases). Looked up from germline, CDR1 is SSHAT and CDR2 is FNYEAQ (reference sequence). The CDR3 runs to 15 residues. The CDR3: CASSSGAPSTDTQYF. The CDR3 DNA follows: TGTGCTAGCAGCTCTGGGGCGCCGAGCACAGATACGCAGTATTTT. The full variable domain, completed using reference TRBV7-7 and TRBJ2-3, is GAGVSQSPRYKVTKRGQDVTLRCDPISSHATLYWYQQALGQGPEFLTYFNYEAQPDKSGLPSDRFSAERPEGSISTLTIQRTEQRDSAMYRCASSSGAPSTDTQYFGPGTRLTVL.

The CDR3 is CASRLRGEGLYGYTF. The CDR3 region has the DNA TGTGCCAGCAGGCTCCGTGGGGAGGGACTCTATGGCTACACCTTC. This chain connects TRBV5-4 to TRBJ1-2, with D possibly being TRBD1 (5 bases). V shed 5 bases and J shed 4 bases, with 18 bases lying between them. CDR1 is SGHNT and CDR2 is YYREEE in the germline V gene (reference sequence). The CDR3 runs to 15 residues.

The chain recombines TRBV7-9 with TRBJ1-4; D is possibly TRBD1 (5 bases). CDR3 length: 16 amino acids. V was shortened by 1 base and J by 0 bases, with 9 bases between the two germline ends. Germline V gene sequence: CDR1 SEHNR, CDR2 FQNEAQ (reference sequence). DNA of the CDR3: TGTGCCAGCAGCTTAGGGACACCGGCAACTAATGAAAAACTGTTTTTT. Protein: CASSLGTPATNEKLFF. The full variable domain, rest sourced from reference TRBV7-9 and TRBJ1-4, is DTGVSQNPRHKITKRGQNVTFRCDPISEHNRLYWYRQTLGQGPEFLTYFQNEAQLEKSRLLSDRFSAERPKGSFSTLEIQRTEQGDSAMYLCASSLGTPATNEKLFFGSGTQLSVL.

The CDR3 DNA follows: TGTGCCAGCAGCCCCCTAGACAGGGGGTATGGAAACACCATATATTTT. Protein sequence: CASSPLDRGYGNTIYF. The chain employs TRBV11-2 and TRBJ1-3; 9 bases agree with TRBD1. Germline trimming cut 5 bases from V and 3 bases from J; bases unmatched to any gene: 8. Germline loops: CDR1 SGHAT, CDR2 FQNNGV. CDR3 length: 16 residues.

This rearrangement joins TRBV7-6 to TRBJ2-4; no reliable D call. CDR3 length: 13 residues. V lost 3 bases to trimming and J lost 8 bases, with 11 bases between them. Germline V gene sequence: CDR1 SGHVS, CDR2 FNYEAQ. The CDR3 bases are TGTGCCAGCAGCTTGGAGCTGGGGTACATTCAGTACTTC. The encoded protein is CASSLELGYIQYF.

This chain uses TRBV6-5 with TRBJ2-7; possibly TRBD1 for D (5 bases). The V gene lost 7 bases and the J gene lost 3 bases, with 13 bases spanning the gap. Germline assignment: CDR1 MNHEY and CDR2 SVGAGI. The CDR3 covers 13 residues. In DNA form, the CDR3 reads TGTGCCAGCACGGACAACCAGAACTACGAGCAGTACTTC. Its translation is CASTDNQNYEQYF.

The V gene is TRBV30, the J gene TRBJ1-1, with 7 positions matching TRBD1. The CDR3 loop spans 13 amino acids. The V gene's germline CDR1 is GTSNPN and CDR2 SVGIG (reference sequence). Losses at the gene ends were 2 bases for V and 4 bases for J; bases not matched to a gene: 4. CDR3 DNA: TGTGCCTGGAGTTTTACAGGGGCCACTGAAGCTTTCTTT. It codes for CAWSFTGATEAFF.

The rearrangement joins TRBV4-1 to TRBJ2-5, with TRBD2 identical over 12 bases. This CDR3 is 17 amino acids long. Losses at the gene ends were 3 bases for V and 2 bases for J; bases not matched to a gene: 7. Germline loops: CDR1 MGHRA, CDR2 YSYEKL. CDR3 in amino acids: CASSHGGLAGTQETQYF. In DNA form, the CDR3 reads TGCGCCAGCAGCCATGGAGGACTAGCGGGGACTCAAGAGACCCAGTACTTC.

The chain employs TRBV7-9 and TRBJ2-4, with 7 positions matching TRBD1. The CDR3 is 17 residues long. Per germline, CDR1 SEHNR and CDR2 FQNEAQ (reference sequence). Germline trimming cut 5 bases from V and 4 bases from J; bases unmatched to any gene: 14. The CDR3 nucleotides read TGTGCCAGCAGCCCGATGACAGGGCCCCCGATAAAAAACATTCAGTACTTC. It encodes CASSPMTGPPIKNIQYF.

In its sample, this clone was seen a few times. V is TRBV9 and J is TRBJ2-3; D gene unclear. This CDR3 comprises 13 residues. CDR1 is SGDLS, CDR2 YYNGEE, per germline. V was trimmed by 0 bases and J by 0 bases, leaving 2 bases between them. CDR3 sequence reads: CASSVESTDTQYF. CDR3 coding DNA: TGTGCCAGCAGCGTAGAGAGCACAGATACGCAGTATTTT.

This CDR3 is CASSQVDRTGELFF. DNA for the CDR3: TGCGCCAGCAGCCAAGTTGACCGCACCGGGGAGCTGTTTTTT. The V gene is TRBV4-3, the J gene TRBJ2-2; no definite D call. Trimming shortened V by 1 base and J by 4 bases, and 7 bases separated the two germline ends. Germline CDR1 and CDR2: LGHNA and YSLEER. The CDR3 runs to 14 residues.

The chain is built from TRBV6-5 and TRBJ1-2, with D tentatively TRBD1 (5 bases). CDR1 MNHEY and CDR2 SVGAGI come from the germline V gene. V was cut by 0 bases and J by 2 bases, with 10 bases left in between. CDR3 length: 15 residues. The CDR3 sequence is CASSYSQVMNYGYTF. The CDR3 DNA reads TGTGCCAGCAGTTACTCACAGGTGATGAACTATGGCTACACCTTC.

This clone was detected only once. V usage is TRBV7-6 and J usage is TRBJ1-2, with D unclear. Germline CDR1 reads SGHVS; CDR2 reads FNYEAQ. The CDR3 covers 14 residues. With 4 bases removed from V and 7 bases from J, the gap between germline ends came to 16 bases. CDR3 nucleotides: TGTGCCAGCAGCTCGGGCCCGGATAGTAGTGGCTACACCTTC. Translating gives CASSSGPDSSGYTF.

This rearrangement joins TRBV2 to TRBJ1-2; 7 bases agree with TRBD1. Germline CDR1 reads SNHLY; CDR2 reads FYNNEI. The CDR3 consists of 14 residues. Trimming cost V 7 bases and J 2 bases; bases outside gene matches: 7. This CDR3 is CASTVQGQNYGYTF. The CDR3 DNA reads TGTGCCAGCACGGTCCAGGGACAGAACTATGGCTACACCTTC.